These T cell receptor beta chains were read from a single sample in a study of response to subunit inactivated influenza vaccine. TCRdb fed the RT-PCR reads into MiXCR, producing one record per CDR3 protein. The sample holds 650,000 to 800,000 distinct CDR3 sequences; roughly 20% are singletons and the top ten take roughly 11%. The sample was PBMCs from blood, taken 5 days after vaccination. The receptors were gathered from a man aged 50 to 60 who received an inactivated influenza vaccine. Both conserved end residues are trimmed from each CDR3. D genes are given only for firm matches.

>TRBJ2-5|TRBD1|TRBV6-2/TRBV6-3
ASSHQPSSGTGMKTQY
>TRBJ2-5|TRBD2|TRBV19
ASRLAGVETQY
>TRBJ1-1|NA|TRBV9
ASSPADTITEAF
>TRBJ2-7|TRBD1|TRBV4-1
ASSLTGGRRLTYEQY
>TRBJ1-2|TRBD1|TRBV5-1
ASNPTAGGNYGYT
>TRBJ1-5|TRBD1|TRBV27
ASNDRVTNQPQH
>TRBJ2-4|TRBD1|TRBV12-3/TRBV12-4
ASTRDSSLAKNIQY
>TRBJ2-2|NA|TRBV20-1
SARDYSTNTGELF
>TRBJ2-3|NA|TRBV2
ASSSGTVVTDTQY
>TRBJ2-7|NA|TRBV7-2
ASSLSQAPPEQY
>TRBJ1-5|NA|TRBV2
ASSDEMWMRNQPQH
>TRBJ2-3|TRBD2|TRBV27
ASSYPGPTSGSAWAGSDTQY
>TRBJ1-2|NA|TRBV27
ASSLSTGEGYT
>TRBJ1-2|TRBD1|TRBV10-3
AISETGTGIGYT
>TRBJ2-5|NA|TRBV29-1
SVEGQGTQY
>TRBJ2-3|NA|TRBV2
ASSEVMFTDTQY
>TRBJ1-1|NA|TRBV9
ASSVGASWDTEAF
>TRBJ2-7|NA|TRBV15
ATSPGGLASYEQY
>TRBJ1-6|NA|TRBV20-1
SASIGSSNSPLH
>TRBJ2-1|NA|TRBV6-4
ASSTGTGSLNEQF
>TRBJ2-5|NA|TRBV12-3/TRBV12-4
ASSSSFGPAGRETQY
>TRBJ1-6|TRBD1|TRBV9
ASSLGTGKNLH
>TRBJ1-1|TRBD1|TRBV20-1
SASDRVGITEAF
>TRBJ2-1|NA|TRBV5-1
ASSPFPGNEQF
>TRBJ2-1|NA|TRBV11-3
ASSHVRGREQF
>TRBJ1-4|NA|TRBV6-5
ASSLAGQEKLF
>TRBJ2-7|TRBD1|TRBV6-5
ARSYDRVTYEQY
>TRBJ2-3|NA|TRBV6-2/TRBV6-3
ASRSGPPLGTDTQY
>TRBJ2-1|TRBD2|TRBV20-1
SALGLAGVPHNEQF
>TRBJ2-5|TRBD2|TRBV10-3
AISGLGGETQY
>TRBJ2-7|TRBD2|TRBV12-3/TRBV12-4
ASRLSGSMDEQY
>TRBJ1-5|TRBD1|TRBV6-1
ASRQGQGRQPQH
>TRBJ2-1|TRBD2|TRBV5-6
ASSPRDSTPGGTSEQF
>TRBJ2-1|NA|TRBV20-1
SAKRGNNEQF
>TRBJ2-5|NA|TRBV20-1
SARSRAQETQY
>TRBJ1-1|TRBD1|TRBV29-1
SVEAGQGTEAF
>TRBJ1-1|NA|TRBV3-1
ASSQERTGQAF
>TRBJ2-7|TRBD1|TRBV24-1
ATSDIPGTGSYEQY
>TRBJ1-2|TRBD1|TRBV29-1
SARIQGQVYGYT
>TRBJ2-3|NA|TRBV20-1
SARGGFPSTDTQY
>TRBJ2-5|NA|TRBV6-5
ASSYSLAAYETQY
>TRBJ2-5|NA|TRBV25-1
ASSEGIRSINQETQY
>TRBJ1-1|TRBD1|TRBV20-1
SVGRLQGGTEAF
>TRBJ2-1|TRBD2|TRBV29-1
SVVLTSGSSYNEQF
>TRBJ2-2|TRBD1|TRBV2
ASSVEGDRNTGELF
>TRBJ1-5|NA|TRBV6-5
ASILNSNQPQH
>TRBJ2-2|NA|TRBV12-3/TRBV12-4
ASSLGSWVGGELF
>TRBJ2-7|NA|TRBV7-2
ASSNSGRGYEQY
>TRBJ1-2|NA|TRBV2
SSTRGYGYT
>TRBJ2-2|NA|TRBV5-1
ASSFDRNTGELF
>TRBJ1-2|NA|TRBV20-1
SARTGTGRFNYGYT
>TRBJ1-6|TRBD1|TRBV20-1
SARNRGSSSYNSPLH
>TRBJ2-1|TRBD2|TRBV5-1
ASSLLTSGGNEQF
>TRBJ2-6|NA|TRBV2
ASMSRLSGANVLT
>TRBJ1-2|TRBD1|TRBV4-2
ASSQGRVNLDRGYGYT
>TRBJ2-3|NA|TRBV10-2
ASSVGAARTDTQY
>TRBJ2-3|NA|TRBV5-4
ASSLDPGMGDTQY